Listed below are T cell receptor beta chains from one sample, sequenced in a study of cytomegalovirus exposure and HLA in healthy donors. TCRdb keeps only in-frame clones here, not all; method: immunoSEQ multiplex PCR. The table records 150,000 to 200,000 clones, approximately 83% of them present only once. Input material: PBMCs. The receptors shown here come from a man between 18 and 29 years old in good health and CMV-seropositive. Both conserved end residues are part of each CDR3. The D gene is left open where the match is weak. The size of a clone is reported for some rows only, either as once, few or many, or as a class for expanded clones.

v_gene,j_gene,d_gene,abundance,CDR3nt,CDR3aa
TRBV28,TRBJ2-7,NA,NA,TGTGCCAGCGGCTTGGCCTACGAGCAGTACTTC,CASGLAYEQYF
TRBV29-1,TRBJ1-1,TRBD1,many,TGCAGCGCTTACAGGGGAAAGGCTTTCTTT,CSAYRGKAFF
TRBV10-2,TRBJ2-4,NA,NA,TGCGCCAGCAGTGGAGACTCCCGGGGCATTCAGTACTTC,CASSGDSRGIQYF
TRBV7-2,TRBJ2-1,TRBD1,NA,TGTGCCAGCAGCTCCTCCGGGACAGGGCACTACAATGAGCAGTTCTTC,CASSSSGTGHYNEQFF
TRBV5-1,TRBJ2-5,NA,few,TGCGCCAGCAGCTTGGGAGGAAAAGAGACCCAGTACTTC,CASSLGGKETQYF
TRBV9,TRBJ2-5,TRBD2,NA,TGTGCCAGCAGCGTAGCTCCCCGGGGAGGGCAAGAGACCCAGTACTTC,CASSVAPRGGQETQYF
TRBV30,TRBJ1-5,NA,NA,TGTGCCTGGAGTGTCCCCGCTCGCGCAGGTCTGAATCAGCCCCAGCATTTT,CAWSVPARAGLNQPQHF
TRBV11-2,TRBJ2-7,TRBD2,NA,TGTGCCAGCAGCTTGGGACTAGCGGGGACCGAGCAGTACTTC,CASSLGLAGTEQYF
TRBV7-9,TRBJ1-3,TRBD1,NA,TGTGCCAGCAGCTTATCGGGACAGTTCTTCTCTGGAAACACCATATATTTT,CASSLSGQFFSGNTIYF
TRBV9,TRBJ2-5,NA,NA,TGTGCCAGCAGCGTAGGGAGAGGGGGGGCCACCGAGACCCAGTACTTC,CASSVGRGGATETQYF
TRBV7-9,TRBJ1-1,TRBD1,few,TGTGCCAGCAGCTTGGGACAGGGGGCGGCTTTCTTT,CASSLGQGAAFF
TRBV12-5,TRBJ2-7,TRBD1,NA,TGTGCTAGTGGTTTGGCGATCCGGGACAGGGACATGCGGCCCAAGCAGTACTTC,CASGLAIRDRDMRPKQYF
TRBV7-8,TRBJ1-3,NA,few,TGTGCCAGCAGCCCCCCGTCCCCGACCATATATTTT,CASSPPSPTIYF
TRBV2,TRBJ1-1,NA,few,TGTGCCAGCAGTGGTTGGGGGACTTCGAACACTGAAGCTTTCTTT,CASSGWGTSNTEAFF
TRBV5-1,TRBJ1-3,NA,NA,TGCGCCAGCAGCTTGGGAGGTCAGGGAAACACCATATATTTT,CASSLGGQGNTIYF
TRBV6-1,TRBJ2-1,TRBD2,NA,TGTGCCAGCAGTGAAAACATAGCGGGAGCCTACAATGAGCAGTTCTTC,CASSENIAGAYNEQFF
TRBV30,TRBJ1-3,NA,NA,TGTGCCTGGAGTGCTTACTCGAGCTCTGGAAACACCATATATTTT,CAWSAYSSSGNTIYF
TRBV4-3,TRBJ1-5,NA,NA,TGCGCCAGCAGCCAAGTACTACAGGTTAATCAGCCCCAGCATTTT,CASSQVLQVNQPQHF
TRBV19,TRBJ1-5,TRBD1,NA,TGTGCCAGTAGTACCCAGGGGGCGCAAAGGCAGCCCCAGCATTTT,CASSTQGAQRQPQHF
TRBV2,TRBJ2-5,TRBD1,NA,TGTGCCAGCAGGGACAGGGGCCGGCGGGAGACCCAGTACTTC,CASRDRGRRETQYF
TRBV5-6,TRBJ2-3,NA,NA,TGTGCCAGCAGCTTCGTAGATACGCAGTATTTT,CASSFVDTQYF
TRBV9,TRBJ2-2,TRBD1,NA,TGTGCCAGCAGCGTATTGCCCTCAGGAGGGACAGGTGGGCCCGGGGAGCTGTTTTTT,CASSVLPSGGTGGPGELFF
TRBV5-6,TRBJ2-1,NA,NA,TGTGCCAGCAGAAGGCGGGGTACTAACTCCTACAATGAGCAGTTCTTC,CASRRRGTNSYNEQFF
TRBV6-1,TRBJ1-2,TRBD1,NA,TGCGCCAGCAGTGATCATGGGACAGGGGGCGCTAACTATGGCTACACCTTC,CASSDHGTGGANYGYTF
TRBV5-6,TRBJ1-1,TRBD1,few,TGTGCCAGCAGCTTAGGGACAGGGGTCACTGAAGCTTTCTTT,CASSLGTGVTEAFF
TRBV18,TRBJ2-5,NA,once,TGTGCCAGCTGGGGCGGAACGGAGACCCAGTACTTC,CASWGGTETQYF
TRBV7-2,TRBJ2-7,NA,NA,TGTGCCAGCAGCGAAGGGGGGGCGTCCTACGAGCAGTACTTC,CASSEGGASYEQYF
TRBV10-2,TRBJ2-5,TRBD2,NA,TGCGCCAGCAGTGGATTAGCGGGGGGGTGGGAAGAGACCCAGTACTTC,CASSGLAGGWEETQYF
TRBV13,TRBJ2-7,NA,NA,TGTGCCAGCAGCTTTAACTACGAGCAGTACTTC,CASSFNYEQYF
TRBV30,TRBJ1-1,TRBD1,NA,TGTGCCTGGAGGGACAGGGGGATTTTGAACACTGAAGCTTTCTTT,CAWRDRGILNTEAFF
TRBV5-1,TRBJ2-1,NA,NA,TGCGCCAGCAGCTTGGTCGGGGGGCCCTACAATGAGCAGTTCTTC,CASSLVGGPYNEQFF
TRBV12-5,TRBJ2-5,TRBD1,NA,TGTGCTAGTGGTTTGCCAGCAGGGGGCCGGGAGACCCAGTACTTC,CASGLPAGGRETQYF